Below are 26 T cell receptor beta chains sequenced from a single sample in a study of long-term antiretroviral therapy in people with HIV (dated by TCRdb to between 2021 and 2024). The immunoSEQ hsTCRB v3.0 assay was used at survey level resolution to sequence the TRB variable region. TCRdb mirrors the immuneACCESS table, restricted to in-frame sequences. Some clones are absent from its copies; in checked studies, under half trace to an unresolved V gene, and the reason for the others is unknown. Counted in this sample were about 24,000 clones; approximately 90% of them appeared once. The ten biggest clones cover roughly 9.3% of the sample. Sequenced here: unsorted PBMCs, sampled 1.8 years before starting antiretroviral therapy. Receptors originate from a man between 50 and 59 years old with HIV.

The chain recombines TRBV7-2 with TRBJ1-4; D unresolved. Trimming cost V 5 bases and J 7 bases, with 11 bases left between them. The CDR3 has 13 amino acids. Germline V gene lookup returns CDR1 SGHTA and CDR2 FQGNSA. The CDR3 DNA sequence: TGTGCCAGCAGCAGTCACACAGCTGAAAAACTGTTTTTT. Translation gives CASSSHTAEKLFF.

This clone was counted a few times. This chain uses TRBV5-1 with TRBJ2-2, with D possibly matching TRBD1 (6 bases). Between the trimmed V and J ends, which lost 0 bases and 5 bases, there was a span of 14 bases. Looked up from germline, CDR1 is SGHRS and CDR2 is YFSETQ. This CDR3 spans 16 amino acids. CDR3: CASSLVQGIFTGELFF. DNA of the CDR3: TGCGCCAGCAGCTTGGTCCAGGGGATCTTTACCGGGGAGCTGTTTTTT.

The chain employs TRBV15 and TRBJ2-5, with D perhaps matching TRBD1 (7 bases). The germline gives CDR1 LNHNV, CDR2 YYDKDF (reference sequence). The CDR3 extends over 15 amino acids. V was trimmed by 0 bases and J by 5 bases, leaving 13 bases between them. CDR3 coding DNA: TGTGCCACCAGCAGAGAGGAGGGGGCCGCGGAGACCCAGTACTTC. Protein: CATSREEGAAETQYF. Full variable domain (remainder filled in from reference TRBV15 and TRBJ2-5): DAMVIQNPRYQVTQFGKPVTLSCSQTLNHNVMYWYQQKSSQAPKLLFHYYDKDFNNEADTPDNFQSRRPNTSFCFLDIRSPGLGDTAMYLCATSREEGAAETQYFGPGTRLLVL.

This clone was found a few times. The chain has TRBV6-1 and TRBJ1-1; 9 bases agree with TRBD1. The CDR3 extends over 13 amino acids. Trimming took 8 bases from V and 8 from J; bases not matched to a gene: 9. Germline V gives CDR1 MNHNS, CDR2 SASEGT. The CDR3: CASGRDRGMEAFF. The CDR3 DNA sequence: TGTGCCAGCGGTCGCGACAGGGGGATGGAAGCTTTCTTT.

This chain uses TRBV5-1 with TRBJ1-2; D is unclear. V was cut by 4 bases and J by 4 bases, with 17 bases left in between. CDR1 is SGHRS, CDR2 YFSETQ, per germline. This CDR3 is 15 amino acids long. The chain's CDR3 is CASSLHGEEGYGYTF. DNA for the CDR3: TGCGCCAGCAGCCTTCATGGGGAGGAGGGCTATGGCTACACCTTC. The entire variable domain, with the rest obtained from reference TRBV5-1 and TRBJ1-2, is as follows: KAGVTQTPRYLIKTRGQQVTLSCSPISGHRSVSWYQQTPGQGLQFLFEYFSETQRNKGNFPGRFSGRQFSNSRSEMNVSTLELGDSALYLCASSLHGEEGYGYTFGSGTRLTVV.

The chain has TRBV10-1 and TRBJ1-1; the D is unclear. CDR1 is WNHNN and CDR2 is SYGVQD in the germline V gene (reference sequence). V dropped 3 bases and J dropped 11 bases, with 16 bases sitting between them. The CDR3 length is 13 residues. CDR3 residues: CASSEDQALKAFF. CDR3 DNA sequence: TGCGCCAGCAGTGAAGATCAAGCATTGAAGGCTTTCTTT.

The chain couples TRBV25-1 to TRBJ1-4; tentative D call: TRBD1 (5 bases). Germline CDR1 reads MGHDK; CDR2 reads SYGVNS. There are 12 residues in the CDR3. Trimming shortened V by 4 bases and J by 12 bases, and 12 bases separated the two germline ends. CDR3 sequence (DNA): TGTGCCAGCAGTGGCGGGGGTTGGGAACTGTTTTTT. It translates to CASSGGGWELFF.

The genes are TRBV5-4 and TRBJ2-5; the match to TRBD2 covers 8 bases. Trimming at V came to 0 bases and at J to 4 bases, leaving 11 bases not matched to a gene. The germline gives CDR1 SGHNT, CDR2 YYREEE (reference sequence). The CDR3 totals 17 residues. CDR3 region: CASSLETSAGGIETQYF. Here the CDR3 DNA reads TGTGCCAGCAGCTTGGAAACTAGCGCGGGAGGCATAGAGACCCAGTACTTC.

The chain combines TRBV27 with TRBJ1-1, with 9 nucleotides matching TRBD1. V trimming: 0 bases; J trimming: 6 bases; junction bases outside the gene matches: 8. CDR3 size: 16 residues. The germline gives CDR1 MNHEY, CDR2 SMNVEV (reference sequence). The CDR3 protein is CASSLSVGTGISEAFF. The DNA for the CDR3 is TGTGCCAGCAGTTTATCGGTGGGGACAGGGATCTCTGAAGCTTTCTTT.

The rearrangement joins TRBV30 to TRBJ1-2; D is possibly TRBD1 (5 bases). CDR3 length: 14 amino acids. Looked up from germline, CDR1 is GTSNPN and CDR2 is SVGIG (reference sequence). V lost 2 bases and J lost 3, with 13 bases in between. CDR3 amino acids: CAWSRDRPYYGYTF. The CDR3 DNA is TGTGCCTGGAGTCGGGACCGACCCTACTATGGCTACACCTTC. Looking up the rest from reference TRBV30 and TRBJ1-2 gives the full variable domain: SQTIHQWPATLVQPVGSPLSLECTVEGTSNPNLYWYRQAAGRGLQLLFYSVGIGQISSEVPQNLSASRPQDRQFILSSKKLLLSDSGFYLCAWSRDRPYYGYTFGSGTRLTVV.

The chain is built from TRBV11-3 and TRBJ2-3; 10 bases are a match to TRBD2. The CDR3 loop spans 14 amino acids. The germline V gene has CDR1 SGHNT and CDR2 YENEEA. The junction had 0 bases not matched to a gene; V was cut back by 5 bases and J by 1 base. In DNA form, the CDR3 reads TGTGCCAGCAGCACTAGCGGGGGCACAGATACGCAGTATTTT. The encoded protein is CASSTSGGTDTQYF. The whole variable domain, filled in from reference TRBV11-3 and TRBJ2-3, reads EAGVVQSPRYKIIEKKQPVAFWCNPISGHNTLYWYLQNLGQGPELLIRYENEEAVDDSQLPKDRFSAERLKGVDSTLKIQPAELGDSAVYLCASSTSGGTDTQYFGPGTRLTVL.

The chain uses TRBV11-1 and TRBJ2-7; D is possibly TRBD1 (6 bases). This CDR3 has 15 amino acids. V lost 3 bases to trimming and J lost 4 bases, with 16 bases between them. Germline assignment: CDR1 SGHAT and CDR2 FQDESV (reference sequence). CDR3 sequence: CASSFSMGARYEQYF. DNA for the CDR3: TGTGCCAGCAGCTTCTCAATGGGGGCCAGATACGAGCAGTACTTC. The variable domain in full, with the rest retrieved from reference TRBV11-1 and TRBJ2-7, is EAEVAQSPRYKITEKSQAVAFWCDPISGHATLYWYRQILGQGPELLVQFQDESVVDDSQLPKDRFSAERLKGVDSTLKIQPAELGDSAMYLCASSFSMGARYEQYFGPGTRLTVT.

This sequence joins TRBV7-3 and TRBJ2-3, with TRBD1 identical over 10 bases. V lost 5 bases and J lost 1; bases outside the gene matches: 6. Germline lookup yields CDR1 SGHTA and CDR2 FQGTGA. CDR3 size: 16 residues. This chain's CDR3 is CASSPAGTGGTDTQYF. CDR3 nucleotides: TGTGCCAGCAGCCCGGCAGGGACAGGGGGCACAGATACGCAGTATTTT.

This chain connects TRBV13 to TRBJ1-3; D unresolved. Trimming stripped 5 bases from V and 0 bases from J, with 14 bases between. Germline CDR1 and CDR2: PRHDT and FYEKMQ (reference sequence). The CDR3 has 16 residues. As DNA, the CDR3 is TGTGCCAGCAGCCCCCCTGGAGTCCTCTCTGGAAACACCATATATTTT. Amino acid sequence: CASSPPGVLSGNTIYF.

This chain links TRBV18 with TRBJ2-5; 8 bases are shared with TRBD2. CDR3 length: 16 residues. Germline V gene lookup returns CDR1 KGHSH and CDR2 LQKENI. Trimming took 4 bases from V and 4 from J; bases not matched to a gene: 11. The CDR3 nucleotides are TGTGCCAGCTCACAAGAACGGACAGCGGGGGCAGAGACCCAGTACTTC. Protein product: CASSQERTAGAETQYF.

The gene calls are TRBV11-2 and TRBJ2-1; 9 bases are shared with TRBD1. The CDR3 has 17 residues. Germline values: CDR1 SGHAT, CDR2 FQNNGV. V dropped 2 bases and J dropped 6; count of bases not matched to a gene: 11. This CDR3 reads CASSLPVHRGRINEQFF. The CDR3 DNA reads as TGTGCCAGCAGCTTACCTGTTCACAGGGGGCGCATCAATGAGCAGTTCTTC.

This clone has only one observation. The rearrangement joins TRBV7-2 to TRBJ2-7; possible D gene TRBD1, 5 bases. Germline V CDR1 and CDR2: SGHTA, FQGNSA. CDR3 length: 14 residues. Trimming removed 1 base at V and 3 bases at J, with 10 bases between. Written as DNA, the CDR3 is TGTGCCAGCAGCTTAGGTCCAGGGAACTACGAGCAGTACTTC. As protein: CASSLGPGNYEQYF.

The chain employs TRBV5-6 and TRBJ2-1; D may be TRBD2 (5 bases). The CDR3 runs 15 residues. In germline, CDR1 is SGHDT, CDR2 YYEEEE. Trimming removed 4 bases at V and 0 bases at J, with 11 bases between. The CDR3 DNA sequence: TGTGCCAGCAGCAACGGAGGACGCTCCTACAATGAGCAGTTCTTC. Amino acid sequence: CASSNGGRSYNEQFF. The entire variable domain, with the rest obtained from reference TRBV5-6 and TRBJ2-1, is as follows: DAGVTQSPTHLIKTRGQQVTLRCSPKSGHDTVSWYQQALGQGPQFIFQYYEEEERQRGNFPDRFSGHQFPNYSSELNVNALLLGDSALYLCASSNGGRSYNEQFFGPGTRLTVL.

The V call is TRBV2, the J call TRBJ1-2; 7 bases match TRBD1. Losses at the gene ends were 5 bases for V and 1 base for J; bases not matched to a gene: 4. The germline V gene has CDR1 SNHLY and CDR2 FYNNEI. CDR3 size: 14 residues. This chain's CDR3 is CASSSQGRNYGYTF. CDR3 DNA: TGTGCCAGCAGTTCACAGGGGCGTAACTATGGCTACACCTTC.

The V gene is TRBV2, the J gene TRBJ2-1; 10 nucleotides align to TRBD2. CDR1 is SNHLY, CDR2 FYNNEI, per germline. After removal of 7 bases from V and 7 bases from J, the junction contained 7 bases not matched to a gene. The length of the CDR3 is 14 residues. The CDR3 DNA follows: TGTGCCAGCACCGACCGGACTAGCGGAAATGAGCAGTTCTTC. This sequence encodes CASTDRTSGNEQFF.

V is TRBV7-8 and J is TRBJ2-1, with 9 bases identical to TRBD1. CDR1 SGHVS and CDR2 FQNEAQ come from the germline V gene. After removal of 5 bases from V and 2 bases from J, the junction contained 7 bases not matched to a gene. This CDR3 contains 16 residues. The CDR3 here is CASSITGGPTYNEQFF. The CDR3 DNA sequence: TGTGCCAGCAGCATTACAGGGGGCCCTACCTACAATGAGCAGTTCTTC.

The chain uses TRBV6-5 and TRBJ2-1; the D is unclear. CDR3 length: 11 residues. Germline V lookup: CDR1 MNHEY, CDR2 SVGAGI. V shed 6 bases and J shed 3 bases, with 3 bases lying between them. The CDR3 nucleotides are TGTGCCAGCAGAATCTACAATGAGCAGTTCTTC. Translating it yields CASRIYNEQFF.

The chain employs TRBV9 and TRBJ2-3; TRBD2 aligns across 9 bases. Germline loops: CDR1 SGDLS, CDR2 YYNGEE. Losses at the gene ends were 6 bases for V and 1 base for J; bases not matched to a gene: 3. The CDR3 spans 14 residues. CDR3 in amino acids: CASTRTSGTDTQYF. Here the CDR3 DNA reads TGTGCCAGCACCAGGACTAGCGGCACAGATACGCAGTATTTT.

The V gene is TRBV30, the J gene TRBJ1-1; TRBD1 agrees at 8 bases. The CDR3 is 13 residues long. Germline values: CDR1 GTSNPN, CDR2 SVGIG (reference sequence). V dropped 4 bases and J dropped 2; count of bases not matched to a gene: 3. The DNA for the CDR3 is TGTGCCTGGATCGGACAGGGAAACACTGAAGCTTTCTTT. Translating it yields CAWIGQGNTEAFF.

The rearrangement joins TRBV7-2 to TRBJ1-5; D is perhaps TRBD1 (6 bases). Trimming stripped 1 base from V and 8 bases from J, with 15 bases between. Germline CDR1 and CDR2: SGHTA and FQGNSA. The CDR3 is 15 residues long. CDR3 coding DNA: TGTGCCAGCAGCTTAGTTGTAGGGGGAAGCGAGCCCCAGCATTTT. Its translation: CASSLVVGGSEPQHF.

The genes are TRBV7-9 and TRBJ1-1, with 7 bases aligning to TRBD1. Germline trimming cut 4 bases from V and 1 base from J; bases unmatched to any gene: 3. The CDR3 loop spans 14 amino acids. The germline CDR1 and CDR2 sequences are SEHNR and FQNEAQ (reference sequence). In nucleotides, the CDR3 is TGTGCCAGCAGCTCCCGGACAGGGAACACTGAAGCTTTCTTT. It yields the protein CASSSRTGNTEAFF.